This is a list of T cell receptor beta chains from one sample in a study of blood T cells in healthy people across ages. One entry per CDR3 protein results from TCRdb running MiXCR on the 5' RACE reads. The sample shows hundreds of thousands of distinct CDR3 sequences, around half of them seen only once. Sequenced: blood. These receptors were taken from a man older than 75 in good health. Both conserved end residues are part of each CDR3. D genes are given only for firm matches.

D: TRBD2
J: TRBJ2-3
length: 13
V: TRBV12-3/TRBV12-4
CDR3: CASNSGSTDTQYF

D: TRBD1
J: TRBJ2-6
length: 14
V: TRBV7-3
CDR3: CASSLGGQGNVLTF

D: .
J: .
length: 14
V: TRBV7-9
CDR3: CASSLDAVPYEQYF

D: TRBD2
J: TRBJ2-1
length: 15
V: TRBV12-3/TRBV12-4
CDR3: CASRASSGTRGEQYF

D: TRBD2
J: TRBJ2-1
length: 15
V: TRBV5-1
CDR3: CASSWGLAGLNEQFF

D: TRBD1
J: TRBJ1-2
length: 13
V: TRBV14
CDR3: CASSRTGSYGYTF

D: .
J: TRBJ2-3
length: 13
V: TRBV5-1
CDR3: CASSLAAPNTQYF

D: TRBD2
J: TRBJ2-4
length: 15
V: TRBV11-2
CDR3: CASSLVTSGMGEQYF

D: .
J: TRBJ1-5
length: 14
V: TRBV5-1
CDR3: CASSFAGAGQPQHF

D: .
J: TRBJ2-1
length: 13
V: TRBV28
CDR3: CASTNSVYNEQFF

D: .
J: TRBJ2-7
length: 13
V: TRBV29-1
CDR3: CSVGGLSSYEQYF

D: .
J: TRBJ1-2
length: 11
V: TRBV2
CDR3: CASRDLSGYTF

D: .
J: TRBJ2-1
length: 13
V: TRBV29-1
CDR3: CSVDPRGVNEQFF

D: TRBD2
J: TRBJ2-3
length: 18
V: TRBV3-1
CDR3: CASSQPGLAGGSTDTQYF

D: TRBD2
J: TRBJ2-7
length: 13
V: TRBV29-1
CDR3: CSVGDYGPYEQYF

D: .
J: TRBJ1-5
length: 13
V: TRBV9
CDR3: CASSVYSNQPQHF

D: TRBD1
J: TRBJ1-2
length: 17
V: TRBV3-1
CDR3: CASSQNRGPQGRGGYTF